Listed here are 10 T cell receptor beta chains from one sample, sequenced in a study of T cell clonotyping in hematopoietic cell transplantation. TCRdb's copy holds only in-frame clones and misses some; the assay was immunoSEQ multiplex PCR. Of 40,000 to 45,000 clones in the sample, around 94% were seen once. The sample taken for sequencing was peripheral blood mononuclear cells. Receptors were obtained from a woman in her fifties or sixties in good health. Some clones in this sample may be carry-over from other donors' samples.

The CDR3 spells CASSGADYGYTF. Here the CDR3 DNA reads TGTGCCAGCAGCGGGGCGGACTATGGCTACACCTTC. V is TRBV9 and J is TRBJ1-2; D uncertain. CDR1 SGDLS and CDR2 YYNGEE come from the germline V gene. The CDR3 has 12 residues. Between the trimmed V and J ends, which lost 3 bases and 3 bases, there was a span of 6 bases.

This CDR3 reads CASSYLMGGQFF. CDR3 nucleotide sequence: TGTGCCAGCAGCTACCTTATGGGGGGGCAGTTCTTC. The chain recombines TRBV7-9 with TRBJ2-1, with D possibly being TRBD2 (6 bases). The germline V gene encodes CDR1 SEHNR and CDR2 FQNEAQ (reference sequence). The CDR3 covers 12 residues. V dropped 4 bases and J dropped 12 bases, with 13 bases sitting between them.

The chain joins TRBV30 to TRBJ2-6; D may be TRBD1 (5 bases). The CDR3 runs 16 residues. V was pared by 7 bases and J by 0 bases, with 16 bases between. The germline V gene encodes CDR1 GTSNPN and CDR2 SVGIG (reference sequence). This chain's CDR3 is CASDIVSTSGANVLTF. The CDR3 DNA is TGTGCCTCGGACATAGTGTCCACCTCTGGGGCCAACGTCCTGACTTTC.

The V and J genes are TRBV19 and TRBJ1-3; weak D call: TRBD1 (5 bases). The length of the CDR3 is 14 residues. The V gene's germline CDR1 is LNHDA and CDR2 SQIVND (reference sequence). With 9 bases removed from V and 0 bases from J, the gap between germline ends came to 12 bases. The DNA of the CDR3 is TGTGCCAGCCGTCTCGACAGCTCTGGAAACACCATATATTTT. Translating gives CASRLDSSGNTIYF.

This chain connects TRBV13 to TRBJ2-1; TRBD2 matches at 9 bases. The germline gives CDR1 PRHDT, CDR2 FYEKMQ (reference sequence). V was pared by 5 bases and J by 6 bases, with 8 bases of the junction left unmatched. This CDR3 spans 15 amino acids. CDR3 nucleotides: TGTGCCAGCAGCCCCGGGACTAGCATCTCCAATGAGCAGTTCTTC. Amino acid sequence: CASSPGTSISNEQFF.

This clone was seen once. The V call is TRBV6-5, the J call TRBJ1-5; D possibly corresponds to TRBD1 (6 bases). CDR3 length: 13 residues. Trimming pared 6 bases from V and 7 bases from J, leaving 13 bases between. The germline CDR1 and CDR2 sequences are MNHEY and SVGAGI. The DNA of the CDR3 is TGTGCCAGCAGCGGGACAACGGGGCAGCCCCAGCATTTT. As protein: CASSGTTGQPQHF.

This chain joins TRBV5-1 and TRBJ2-5, with D possibly called TRBD1 or TRBD2 (5 bases each). V gave up 7 bases and J gave up 4 bases, with 17 bases separating them. Germline assignment: CDR1 SGHRS and CDR2 YFSETQ. CDR3 length: 14 amino acids. The CDR3 DNA is TGCGCCAGCGGACCGGGACCCCGGGGAGAGACCCAGTACTTC. Encoded protein: CASGPGPRGETQYF.

This clone was detected once. The rearrangement links TRBV4-2 to TRBJ2-3, with 11 bases that match TRBD1. Germline V gene lookup returns CDR1 LGHNA and CDR2 YNFKEQ. After removal of 1 base from V and 4 bases from J, the junction contained 4 bases not matched to a gene. The CDR3 is 16 residues long. CDR3 sequence: CASSQAKGQGADTQYF. CDR3 nucleotides: TGTGCCAGCAGCCAAGCTAAGGGACAGGGGGCAGATACGCAGTATTTT.

The V and J genes are TRBV2 and TRBJ2-4; D is perhaps TRBD1 (5 bases). This CDR3 comprises 17 residues. The germline V gene encodes CDR1 SNHLY and CDR2 FYNNEI. Trimming removed 6 bases from V and 0 bases from J, with 18 bases in between. The CDR3 sequence: CASRARDRVLAKNIQYF. The CDR3 bases are TGTGCCAGCAGGGCCCGAGACAGAGTGCTAGCCAAAAACATTCAGTACTTC. The full variable domain, with the rest looked up from reference TRBV2 and TRBJ2-4, is EPEVTQTPSHQVTQMGQEVILRCVPISNHLYFYWYRQILGQKVEFLVSFYNNEISEKSEIFDDQFSVERPDGSNFTLKIRSTKLEDSAMYFCASRARDRVLAKNIQYFGAGTRLSVL.

The chain employs TRBV7-2 and TRBJ2-7; the D is unclear. The CDR3 covers 17 residues. Germline CDR1 reads SGHTA; CDR2 reads FQGNSA. V dropped 2 bases and J dropped 0 bases, with 17 bases sitting between them. The CDR3 here is CASSLYYGRTSSYEQYF. The CDR3 coding sequence is TGTGCCAGCAGCTTATATTATGGCAGGACGAGCTCCTACGAGCAGTACTTC.